The 28 T cell receptor beta chains below were found in one sample sequenced in a study of blood T cell repertoires in COVID-19 (dated by TCRdb to about 2020). Library generation was performed with the immunoSEQ multiplex PCR assay. This immuneACCESS table, as held by TCRdb, lists in-frame sequences with V and J called but not all clones. Of the missing ones, under half trace to an unresolved V gene in checked studies; the others have no known cause. Recorded for this sample are just over 250,000 clones; roughly 88% of them occurred a single time. The top ten constitute 10% of the sample. The sample was peripheral blood. These receptors all come from a woman aged 70 to 79 with COVID-19, enrolled during active disease.

V and J are TRBV10-3 and TRBJ2-3; 7 bases align to TRBD1. V was pared by 6 bases and J by 3 bases, with 6 bases of the junction left unmatched. In germline, CDR1 is ENHRY, CDR2 SYGVKD. CDR3 length: 14 amino acids. CDR3 region: CAIRTGVGTDTQYF. The CDR3 DNA reads TGTGCCATCAGAACAGGGGTCGGAACAGATACGCAGTATTTT.

In its sample, this clone was seen a few times. The chain is built from TRBV5-6 and TRBJ2-5, with D possibly matching TRBD2 (5 bases). From germline, CDR1 is SGHDT and CDR2 YYEEEE. V lost 4 bases to trimming and J lost 5 bases, with 12 bases between them. CDR3 size: 13 residues. CDR3 DNA sequence: TGTGCCAGCAGCATTCGAGGGTTGGAGACCCAGTACTTC. The encoded protein is CASSIRGLETQYF.

The chain joins TRBV15 to TRBJ2-2; 7 nucleotides agree with TRBD2. The CDR3 contains 15 residues. Germline values: CDR1 LNHNV, CDR2 YYDKDF (reference sequence). J gave up 5 bases and V 5 bases, and 8 bases lay outside the gene matches. The CDR3, as DNA: TGTGCCACCAGCGCCCGTGGGGGGGGTACCGGGGAGCTGTTTTTT. Its protein is CATSARGGGTGELFF. Variable domain in full (rest from reference TRBV15 and TRBJ2-2): DAMVIQNPRYQVTQFGKPVTLSCSQTLNHNVMYWYQQKSSQAPKLLFHYYDKDFNNEADTPDNFQSRRPNTSFCFLDIRSPGLGDTAMYLCATSARGGGTGELFFGEGSRLTVL.

The V and J genes are TRBV7-2 and TRBJ1-1; D unclear. V was shortened by 6 bases and J by 0 bases, with 14 bases between the two germline ends. This CDR3 is 15 amino acids long. Per germline, CDR1 SGHTA and CDR2 FQGNSA. CDR3 in amino acids: CASRRTSIMNTEAFF. CDR3 coding DNA: TGTGCCAGCAGAAGAACATCGATTATGAACACTGAAGCTTTCTTT.

The V call is TRBV19, the J call TRBJ1-1, with D tentatively TRBD1 (6 bases). The CDR3 length is 13 residues. With 3 bases removed from V and 7 bases from J, the gap between germline ends came to 12 bases. Germline lookup yields CDR1 LNHDA and CDR2 SQIVND (reference sequence). CDR3 in amino acids: CASSIIRGYEAFF. CDR3 DNA: TGTGCCAGTAGTATCATAAGGGGGTATGAAGCTTTCTTT.

This chain connects TRBV4-1 to TRBJ2-7; 7 nucleotides match TRBD1. This CDR3 has 17 amino acids. Germline CDR1 and CDR2: MGHRA and YSYEKL. Germline trimming cut 2 bases from V and 4 bases from J; bases unmatched to any gene: 14. In DNA form, the CDR3 reads TGCGCCAGCAGCCAACGCCCGACAGGGTACCTTTCTTACGAGCAGTACTTC. Its translation is CASSQRPTGYLSYEQYF.

This clone appeared once. This chain uses TRBV5-1 with TRBJ1-5, with D unresolved. CDR1 and CDR2 (germline): SGHRS, YFSETQ. The CDR3 loop spans 14 amino acids. The V end lost 2 bases, the J end lost 3 bases, and 9 bases lay between the germline ends. The CDR3 sequence is CASSFGEANQPQHF. CDR3 nucleotides: TGCGCCAGCAGCTTTGGGGAGGCCAATCAGCCCCAGCATTTT.

V usage is TRBV19 and J usage is TRBJ1-5, with a tentative D call TRBD1 (6 bases). The CDR3 spans 13 residues. Germline V CDR1 and CDR2: LNHDA, SQIVND (reference sequence). The V gene lost 6 bases and the J gene lost 5 bases, with 11 bases spanning the gap. CDR3 sequence: CASSTGWDQPQHF. CDR3 sequence (DNA): TGTGCCAGTAGCACAGGGTGGGATCAGCCCCAGCATTTT.

A few counts support this clone. J is TRBJ1-5 and V is TRBV28, with a weak D call TRBD1 (5 bases). CDR3 length: 19 residues. With 2 bases removed from V and 0 bases from J, the gap between germline ends came to 20 bases. Germline V gives CDR1 MDHEN, CDR2 SYDVKM. CDR3 loop: CASSLTWTNELNSNQPQHF. CDR3 coding DNA: TGTGCCAGCAGTTTAACTTGGACAAACGAGTTGAATAGCAATCAGCCCCAGCATTTT.

The chain carries TRBV20-1 and TRBJ1-2; possible D gene TRBD1, 5 bases. Germline V gene sequence: CDR1 DFQATT, CDR2 SNEGSKA (reference sequence). The length of the CDR3 is 11 residues. In nucleotides, the CDR3 is TGCATCGCAGGGATTAACTATGGCTACACCTTC. Amino acids: CIAGINYGYTF.

V is TRBV14 and J is TRBJ1-6; D ambiguous. Germline V CDR1 and CDR2: SGHDN, FVKESK. The CDR3 totals 13 residues. V was trimmed by 2 bases and J by 8 bases, leaving 7 bases between them. The CDR3: CASSQIADSPLHF. CDR3 coding DNA: TGTGCCAGCAGCCAAATTGCGGATTCACCCCTCCACTTT. The variable domain in full, with the rest retrieved from reference TRBV14 and TRBJ1-6, is EAGVTQFPSHSVIEKGQTVTLRCDPISGHDNLYWYRRVMGKEIKFLLHFVKESKQDESGMPNNRFLAERTGGTYSTLKVQPAELEDSGVYFCASSQIADSPLHFGNGTRLTVT.

The V gene is TRBV29-1, the J gene TRBJ2-2; 15 positions match TRBD2. V trimming: 7 bases; J trimming: 4 bases; junction bases outside the gene matches: 4. Germline V gene sequence: CDR1 SQVTM, CDR2 ANQGSEA. The CDR3 contains 15 residues. Here the CDR3 reads CSGTSGRGGTGELFF. The CDR3 bases are TGCAGCGGGACTAGCGGGAGGGGGGGCACCGGGGAGCTGTTTTTT.

The chain joins TRBV27 to TRBJ2-5; 9 positions match TRBD2. Germline lookup yields CDR1 MNHEY and CDR2 SMNVEV (reference sequence). The CDR3 consists of 15 residues. V dropped 10 bases and J dropped 1; count of bases not matched to a gene: 10. CDR3: CATGGAGGLQETQYF. Here the CDR3 DNA reads TGTGCCACCGGTGGAGCGGGAGGACTCCAAGAGACCCAGTACTTC.

The chain is built from TRBV5-6 and TRBJ2-3; 8 bases agree with TRBD2. Germline values: CDR1 SGHDT, CDR2 YYEEEE. J was trimmed by 4 bases and V by 1 base; bases with no gene match: 2. The CDR3 loop spans 14 amino acids. CDR3 amino acids: CASSLREGADTQYF. The CDR3 DNA follows: TGTGCCAGCAGCTTGCGGGAGGGAGCAGATACGCAGTATTTT.

The chain is built from TRBV7-3 and TRBJ1-1; no definite D call. CDR3 length: 12 residues. The V gene's germline CDR1 is SGHTA and CDR2 FQGTGA. With 3 bases removed from V and 8 bases from J, the gap between germline ends came to 10 bases. The DNA for the CDR3 is TGTGCCAGCAGCTTCCTCGGCAGGGAAGCTTTCTTT. As protein: CASSFLGREAFF.

This chain joins TRBV3-1 (or the pseudogene TRBV3-2) and TRBJ1-2, with 12 bases that match TRBD1. CDR1 is LGHDT and CDR2 is YNNKEL in the germline V gene (reference sequence). J was trimmed by 6 bases and V by 0 bases; bases with no gene match: 5. The length of the CDR3 is 16 residues. The CDR3 sequence: CASSQDRDRGRDGYTF. DNA of the CDR3: TGTGCCAGCAGCCAAGACCGGGACAGGGGGCGGGATGGCTACACCTTC.

This chain links TRBV10-3 with TRBJ1-6; maybe TRBD1 (6 bases). V was clipped by 5 bases and J by 5 bases, with 13 bases between them. CDR3 size: 15 residues. CDR1 ENHRY and CDR2 SYGVKD come from the germline V gene. The CDR3 coding sequence is TGTGCCATCAGTTCCTCGACAGGAAATAATTCACCCCTCCACTTT. This codes for CAISSSTGNNSPLHF.

V usage is TRBV29-1 and J usage is TRBJ1-1; no firm D call. V gave up 5 bases and J gave up 0 bases, with 7 bases separating them. Germline values: CDR1 SQVTM, CDR2 ANQGSEA. The CDR3 is 12 amino acids. CDR3 loop: CSVSNMNTEAFF. The CDR3 bases are TGCAGCGTTTCCAACATGAACACTGAAGCTTTCTTT.

The V call is TRBV19, the J call TRBJ1-1; maybe TRBD1 (5 bases). This CDR3 comprises 11 residues. CDR1 LNHDA and CDR2 SQIVND come from the germline V gene (reference sequence). V was trimmed by 6 bases and J by 5 bases, leaving 7 bases between them. CDR3 sequence reads: CASRGETEAFF. DNA of the CDR3: TGTGCCAGTAGAGGGGAAACTGAAGCTTTCTTT.

For the CDR3, the DNA is TGTGCCAGCAGCTCCCGGGACAGGGGCGAAAAACTGTTTTTT. It is translated as CASSSRDRGEKLFF. The J gene is TRBJ1-4, the V gene TRBV11-3; TRBD1 agrees at 10 bases. Germline lookup yields CDR1 SGHNT and CDR2 YENEEA. The CDR3 is 14 amino acids. With 4 bases clipped from V and 8 bases from J, the junction kept 4 bases outside the gene matches.

V is TRBV19 and J is TRBJ2-5, with TRBD1 matching 7 bases. CDR1 is LNHDA, CDR2 SQIVND, per germline (reference sequence). This CDR3 spans 15 amino acids. V gave up 1 base and J gave up 5 bases; unmatched junction bases: 7. In nucleotides, the CDR3 is TGTGCCAGTAGTATAGTTGACAGGGATTTGGAGACCCAGTACTTC. Translation: CASSIVDRDLETQYF.

The chain recombines TRBV19 with TRBJ1-5; the D is unclear. The CDR3 sequence is 14 residues long. With 5 bases removed from V and 5 bases from J, the gap between germline ends came to 13 bases. CDR1 is LNHDA and CDR2 is SQIVND in the germline V gene (reference sequence). The CDR3 here is CASSVASNDQPQHF. The CDR3 nucleotides are TGTGCCAGTAGTGTCGCTAGTAATGATCAGCCCCAGCATTTT. The full variable domain, its missing parts supplied by reference TRBV19 and TRBJ1-5, is DGGITQSPKYLFRKEGQNVTLSCEQNLNHDAMYWYRQDPGQGLRLIYYSQIVNDFQKGDIAEGYSVSREKKESFPLTVTSAQKNPTAFYLCASSVASNDQPQHFGDGTRLSIL.

In this sample, this clone turned up a few times. This sequence joins TRBV5-4 and TRBJ1-3, with D unresolved. From germline, CDR1 is SGHNT and CDR2 YYREEE (reference sequence). CDR3 length: 14 residues. V dropped 0 bases and J dropped 0 bases, with 4 bases sitting between them. In nucleotides, the CDR3 is TGTGCCAGCAGCTTGGACAGCTCTGGAAACACCATATATTTT. Translated, it gives CASSLDSSGNTIYF.

The rearrangement links TRBV24-1 to TRBJ2-1; 13 bases are a match to TRBD2. This CDR3 spans 17 amino acids. Unmatched junction bases numbered 8, after V lost 3 bases and J lost 7 bases. Looked up from germline, CDR1 is KGHDR and CDR2 is SFDVKD. The CDR3 loop reads CATSDATLAGGINEQFF. DNA of the CDR3: TGTGCCACCAGTGATGCCACACTAGCGGGAGGGATAAATGAGCAGTTCTTC.

This rearrangement joins TRBV19 to TRBJ2-3; 9 bases are shared with TRBD2. The V gene end was trimmed by 5 bases and the J gene end by 2 bases; junction bases not matched to a gene: 14. This CDR3 comprises 18 residues. The germline V gene has CDR1 LNHDA and CDR2 SQIVND (reference sequence). Here the CDR3 DNA reads TGTGCCAGTAGTCTGGGACTAGCTCGTAAGTTAAACACAGATACGCAGTATTTT. Translation: CASSLGLARKLNTDTQYF.

This clone was detected only once. The rearrangement links TRBV5-1 to TRBJ2-7; TRBD1 is a possible D gene (6 bases). Germline values: CDR1 SGHRS, CDR2 YFSETQ. This CDR3 region has 12 residues. Trimming removed 3 bases at V and 6 bases at J, with 10 bases between. The CDR3 sequence: CASSSGQAEQYF. CDR3 sequence (DNA): TGCGCCAGCAGCTCGGGACAAGCCGAGCAGTACTTC. Variable domain in full (rest from reference TRBV5-1 and TRBJ2-7): KAGVTQTPRYLIKTRGQQVTLSCSPISGHRSVSWYQQTPGQGLQFLFEYFSETQRNKGNFPGRFSGRQFSNSRSEMNVSTLELGDSALYLCASSSGQAEQYFGPGTRLTVT.

The rearrangement joins TRBV30 to TRBJ2-1; TRBD2 matches 10 bases. V was clipped by 1 base and J by 8 bases; unmatched bases: 8. CDR3 length: 15 residues. Germline values: CDR1 GTSNPN, CDR2 SVGIG (reference sequence). Written as DNA, the CDR3 is TGTGCCTGGAGTGGTTCTAGCGGGAGTAGAGATGAGCAGTTCTTC. Translating it yields CAWSGSSGSRDEQFF. Full variable domain (missing parts from reference TRBV30 and TRBJ2-1): SQTIHQWPATLVQPVGSPLSLECTVEGTSNPNLYWYRQAAGRGLQLLFYSVGIGQISSEVPQNLSASRPQDRQFILSSKKLLLSDSGFYLCAWSGSSGSRDEQFFGPGTRLTVL.

The chain uses TRBV5-1 and TRBJ2-2; 7 bases map to TRBD1. This CDR3 has 16 amino acids. CDR1 and CDR2 from the germline V gene are SGHRS and YFSETQ. V shed 7 bases and J 2 bases; nucleotides not matched to a gene: 11. The CDR3, as DNA: TGCGCCAGCGGGACAGATACTACACTCAACACCGGGGAGCTGTTTTTT. This codes for CASGTDTTLNTGELFF.